The next 7 T cell receptor beta chains were all read from a single sample in a study of blood T cell repertoires in COVID-19. Sequencing used immunoSEQ multiplex PCR; TCRdb keeps in-frame clones, though not all of them. Of a few hundred thousand clones listed, over 75% are singletons. The sequencing sample was made of PBMCs or T cells enriched from blood (not recorded which). These TCRs come from a man aged 35 to 55 who had recovered from COVID-19.

The chain combines TRBV2 with TRBJ2-5; 8 positions agree with TRBD1. This CDR3 contains 16 residues. The germline V gene encodes CDR1 SNHLY and CDR2 FYNNEI. The ends lost 2 bases at V and 5 bases at J; junction bases unmatched: 10. CDR3: CASSELRAGGRETQYF. The CDR3 DNA reads TGTGCCAGCAGTGAATTAAGGGCAGGGGGCAGGGAGACCCAGTACTTC.

The V gene is TRBV9, the J gene TRBJ1-4; D perhaps matches TRBD1 (5 bases). The V and J ends lost 4 bases and 7 bases respectively, with 20 bases between them. Germline V gene lookup returns CDR1 SGDLS and CDR2 YYNGEE. The CDR3 is 16 residues long. Written as DNA, the CDR3 is TGTGCCAGCAGCACGACGCCGGGACTGCCGAGTGAAAAACTGTTTTTT. Protein: CASSTTPGLPSEKLFF.

On this clone itself: The junction differs from germline at one of its ends, possibly a read error. The V call is TRBV11-2, the J call TRBJ1-2; 10 bases are a match to TRBD1. In germline, CDR1 is SGHAT, CDR2 FQNNGV. The CDR3 contains 15 residues. CDR3 in DNA: TGTGCCAGCAGCTTAGAGGGGGACAGGGGAAGTGGGTCCTTCTTC. Protein sequence: CASSLEGDRGSGSFF.

The CDR3 reads CASSRGGGAGYTF. In DNA, the CDR3 is TGTGCCAGCAGCAGGGGTGGAGGGGCTGGCTACACCTTC. The chain joins TRBV7-9 to TRBJ1-2, with D perhaps matching TRBD1 (5 bases). V was pared by 5 bases and J by 7 bases, with 14 bases between. The length of the CDR3 is 13 residues. Looked up from germline, CDR1 is SEHNR and CDR2 is FQNEAQ (reference sequence). The full variable domain, rest sourced from reference TRBV7-9 and TRBJ1-2, is DTGVSQNPRHKITKRGQNVTFRCDPISEHNRLYWYRQTLGQGPEFLTYFQNEAQLEKSRLLSDRFSAERPKGSFSTLEIQRTEQGDSAMYLCASSRGGGAGYTFGSGTRLTVV.

This clone occurred a few times. The chain combines TRBV7-3 with TRBJ1-2; D is undetermined. V was cut by 5 bases and J by 4 bases, with 11 bases left in between. Germline V gene sequence: CDR1 SGHTA, CDR2 FQGTGA. The CDR3 runs 13 residues. This chain's CDR3 is CASSPDGGYGYTF. CDR3 DNA sequence: TGTGCCAGCAGCCCTGACGGAGGCTATGGCTACACCTTC.

V usage is TRBV12-3 or TRBV12-4 and J usage is TRBJ1-5; 8 bases fit TRBD1. The CDR3 is made up of 12 amino acids. V shed 8 bases, J shed 7 bases, and the junction held 4 bases outside the gene matches. Written as DNA, the CDR3 is TGTGCCAGCCAAGGACAGGGACAGCCCCAGCATTTT. It is translated as CASQGQGQPQHF.

This CDR3 is CASSPRTGGVGYTF. CDR3 DNA: TGTGCCAGCAGTCCCCGGACAGGGGGGGTTGGCTACACCTTC. The gene calls are TRBV27 and TRBJ1-2, with 10 bases aligning to TRBD1. Germline CDR1 is MNHEY and CDR2 is SMNVEV (reference sequence). The CDR3 covers 14 residues. Losses at the gene ends were 5 bases for V and 7 bases for J; bases not matched to a gene: 7.